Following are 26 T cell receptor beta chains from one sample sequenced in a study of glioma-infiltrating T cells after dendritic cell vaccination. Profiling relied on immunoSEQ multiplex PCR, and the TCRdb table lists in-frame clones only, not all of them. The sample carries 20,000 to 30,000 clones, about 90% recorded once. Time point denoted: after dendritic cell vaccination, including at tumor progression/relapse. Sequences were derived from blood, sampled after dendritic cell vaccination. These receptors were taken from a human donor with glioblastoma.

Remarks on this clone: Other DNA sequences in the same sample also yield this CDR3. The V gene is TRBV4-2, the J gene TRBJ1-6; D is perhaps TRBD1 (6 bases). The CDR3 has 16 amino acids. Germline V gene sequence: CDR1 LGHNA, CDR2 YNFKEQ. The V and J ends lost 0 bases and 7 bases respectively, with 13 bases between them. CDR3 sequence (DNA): TGTGCCAGCAGCCAAGACCCAGCAGGGGCAAATTCACCCCTCCACTTT. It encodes CASSQDPAGANSPLHF.

This chain's CDR3 is CASHSRYGYTF. The DNA for the CDR3 is TGTGCCTCCCATTCCCGGTATGGCTACACCTTC. The chain couples TRBV30 to TRBJ1-2, with D hard to call. The ends were cut back, 7 bases at V and 5 bases at J, with 11 bases in the middle. Per the germline V gene, CDR1 is GTSNPN and CDR2 is SVGIG (reference sequence). This CDR3 is 11 amino acids long.

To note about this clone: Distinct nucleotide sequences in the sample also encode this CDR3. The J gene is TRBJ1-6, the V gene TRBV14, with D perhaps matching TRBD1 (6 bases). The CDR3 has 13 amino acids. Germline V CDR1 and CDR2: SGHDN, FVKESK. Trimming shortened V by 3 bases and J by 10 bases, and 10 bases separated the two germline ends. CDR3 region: CASSQTGLSPLHF. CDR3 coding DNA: TGTGCCAGCAGCCAGACAGGATTGTCACCCCTCCACTTT.

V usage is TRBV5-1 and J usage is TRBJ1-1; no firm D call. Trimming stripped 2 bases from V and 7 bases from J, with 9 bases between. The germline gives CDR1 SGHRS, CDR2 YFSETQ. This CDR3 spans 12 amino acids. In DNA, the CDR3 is TGCGCCAGCAGCTTAGGAGGCCATGAAGCTTTCTTT. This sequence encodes CASSLGGHEAFF.

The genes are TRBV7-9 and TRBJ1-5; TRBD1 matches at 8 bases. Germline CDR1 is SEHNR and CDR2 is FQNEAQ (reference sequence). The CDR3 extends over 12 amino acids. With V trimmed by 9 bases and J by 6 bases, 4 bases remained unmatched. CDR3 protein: CASQGAAQPQHF. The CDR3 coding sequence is TGTGCCAGTCAGGGGGCGGCTCAGCCCCAGCATTTT.

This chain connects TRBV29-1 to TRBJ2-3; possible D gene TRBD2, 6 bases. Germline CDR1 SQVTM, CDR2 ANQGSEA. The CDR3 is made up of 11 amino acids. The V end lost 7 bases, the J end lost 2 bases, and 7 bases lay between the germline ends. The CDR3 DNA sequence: TGCAGCGGGAGGGTCACAGATACGCAGTATTTT. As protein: CSGRVTDTQYF.

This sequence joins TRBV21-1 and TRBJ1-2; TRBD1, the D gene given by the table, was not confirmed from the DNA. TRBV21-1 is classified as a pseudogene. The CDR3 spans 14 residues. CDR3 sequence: CASSIDISNYGYTF. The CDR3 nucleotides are TGTGCCAGCAGCATCGACATTTCTAACTATGGCTACACCTTC.

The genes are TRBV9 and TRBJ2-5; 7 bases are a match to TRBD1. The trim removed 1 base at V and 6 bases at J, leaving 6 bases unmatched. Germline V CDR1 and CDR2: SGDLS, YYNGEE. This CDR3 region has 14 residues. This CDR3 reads CASSVKGASKTQYF. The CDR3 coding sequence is TGTGCCAGCAGCGTAAAGGGGGCAAGTAAGACCCAGTACTTC.

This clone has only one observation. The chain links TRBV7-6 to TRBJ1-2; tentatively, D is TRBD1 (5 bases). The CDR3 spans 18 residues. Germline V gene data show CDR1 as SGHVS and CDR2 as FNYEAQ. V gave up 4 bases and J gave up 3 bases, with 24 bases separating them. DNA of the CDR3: TGTGCCAGCAGCTCAATCGGGACTCGCGGCCCATCTCACTATGGCTACACCTTC. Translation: CASSSIGTRGPSHYGYTF.

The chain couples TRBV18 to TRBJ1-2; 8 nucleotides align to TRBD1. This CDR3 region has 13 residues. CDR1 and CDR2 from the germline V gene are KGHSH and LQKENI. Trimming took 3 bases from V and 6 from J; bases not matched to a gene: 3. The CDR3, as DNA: TGTGCCAGCTCACCGAGGGGACAGGATGGCTACACCTTC. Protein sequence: CASSPRGQDGYTF.

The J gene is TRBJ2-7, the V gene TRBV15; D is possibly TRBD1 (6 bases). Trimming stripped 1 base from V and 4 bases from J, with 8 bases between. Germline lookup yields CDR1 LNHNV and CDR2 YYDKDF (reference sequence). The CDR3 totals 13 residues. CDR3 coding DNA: TGTGCCACCAGCAGAGCTGGACAGTACGAGCAGTACTTC. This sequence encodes CATSRAGQYEQYF.

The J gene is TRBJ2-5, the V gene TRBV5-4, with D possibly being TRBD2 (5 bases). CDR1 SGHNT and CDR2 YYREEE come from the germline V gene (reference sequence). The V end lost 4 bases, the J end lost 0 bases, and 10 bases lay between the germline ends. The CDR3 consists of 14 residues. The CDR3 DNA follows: TGTGCCAGCAGCGCGGACTGGAACCAAGAGACCCAGTACTTC. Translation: CASSADWNQETQYF.

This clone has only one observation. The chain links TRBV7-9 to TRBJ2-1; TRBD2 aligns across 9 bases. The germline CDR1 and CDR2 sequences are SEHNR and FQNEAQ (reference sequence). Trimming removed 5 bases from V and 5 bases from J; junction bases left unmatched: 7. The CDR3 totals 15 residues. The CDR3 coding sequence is TGTGCCAGCAGCCTTGGGACTAGCCAGAACAATGAGCAGTTCTTC. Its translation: CASSLGTSQNNEQFF.

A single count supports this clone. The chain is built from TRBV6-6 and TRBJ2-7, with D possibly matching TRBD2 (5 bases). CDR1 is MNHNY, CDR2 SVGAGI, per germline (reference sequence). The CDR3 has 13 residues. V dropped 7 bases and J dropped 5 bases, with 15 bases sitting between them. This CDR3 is CASKLGLNNEQYF. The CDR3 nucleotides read TGTGCCAGCAAGCTAGGACTTAACAACGAGCAGTACTTC.

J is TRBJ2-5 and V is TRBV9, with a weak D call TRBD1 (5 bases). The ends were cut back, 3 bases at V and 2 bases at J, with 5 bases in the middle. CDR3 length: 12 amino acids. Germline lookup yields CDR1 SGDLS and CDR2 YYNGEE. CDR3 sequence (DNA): TGTGCCAGCAGCGGACAGCAAGAGACCCAGTACTTC. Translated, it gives CASSGQQETQYF. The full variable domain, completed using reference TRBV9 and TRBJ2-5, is DSGVTQTPKHLITATGQRVTLRCSPRSGDLSVYWYQQSLDQGLQFLIQYYNGEERAKGNILERFSAQQFPDLHSELNLSSLELGDSALYFCASSGQQETQYFGPGTRLLVL.

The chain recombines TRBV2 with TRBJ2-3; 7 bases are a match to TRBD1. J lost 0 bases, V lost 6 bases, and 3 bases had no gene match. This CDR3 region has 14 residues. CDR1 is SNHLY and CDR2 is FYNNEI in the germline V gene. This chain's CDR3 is CASRNRGSTDTQYF. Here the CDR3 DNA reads TGTGCCAGCAGGAACAGGGGAAGCACAGATACGCAGTATTTT.

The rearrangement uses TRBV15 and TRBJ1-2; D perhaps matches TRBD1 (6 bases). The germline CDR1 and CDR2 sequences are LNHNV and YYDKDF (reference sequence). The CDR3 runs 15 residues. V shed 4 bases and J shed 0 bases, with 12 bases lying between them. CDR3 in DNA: TGTGCCACCAGCAAACGGACAGCGACTAACTATGGCTACACCTTC. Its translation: CATSKRTATNYGYTF.

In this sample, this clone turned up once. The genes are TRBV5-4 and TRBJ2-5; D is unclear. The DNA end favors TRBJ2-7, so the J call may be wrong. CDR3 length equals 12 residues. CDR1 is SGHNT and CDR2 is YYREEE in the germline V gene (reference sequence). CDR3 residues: CASSLWSYEQYF. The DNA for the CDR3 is TGTGCCAGCAGCCTGTGGAGTTACGAGCAGTACTTC.

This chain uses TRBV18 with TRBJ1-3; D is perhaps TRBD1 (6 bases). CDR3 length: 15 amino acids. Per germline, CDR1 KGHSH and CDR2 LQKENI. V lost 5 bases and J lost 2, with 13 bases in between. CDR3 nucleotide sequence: TGTGCCAGCTCAACTACAGGGCAGACTGGAAACACCATATATTTT. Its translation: CASSTTGQTGNTIYF. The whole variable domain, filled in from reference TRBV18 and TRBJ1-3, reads NAGVMQNPRHLVRRRGQEARLRCSPMKGHSHVYWYRQLPEEGLKFMVYLQKENIIDESGMPKERFSAEFPKEGPSILRIQQVVRGDSAAYFCASSTTGQTGNTIYFGEGSWLTVV.

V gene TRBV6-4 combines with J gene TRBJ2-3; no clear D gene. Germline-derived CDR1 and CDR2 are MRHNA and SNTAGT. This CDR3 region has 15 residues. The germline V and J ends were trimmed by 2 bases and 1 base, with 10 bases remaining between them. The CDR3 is CASSDGPGRTDTQYF. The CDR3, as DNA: TGTGCCAGCAGTGACGGCCCAGGTCGCACAGATACGCAGTATTTT.

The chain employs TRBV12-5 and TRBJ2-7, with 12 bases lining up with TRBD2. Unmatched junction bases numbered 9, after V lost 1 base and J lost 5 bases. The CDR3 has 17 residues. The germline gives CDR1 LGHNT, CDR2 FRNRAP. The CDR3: CASGLATTSGGLDEQYF. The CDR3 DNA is TGTGCTAGTGGTTTGGCCACAACTAGCGGGGGGCTCGACGAGCAGTACTTC.

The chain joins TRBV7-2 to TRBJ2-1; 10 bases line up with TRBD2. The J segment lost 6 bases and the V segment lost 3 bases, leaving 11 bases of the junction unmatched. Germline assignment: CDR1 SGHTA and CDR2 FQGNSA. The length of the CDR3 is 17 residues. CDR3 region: CASSFLAGALVGNEQFF. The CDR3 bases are TGTGCCAGCAGCTTTCTAGCGGGGGCCCTGGTGGGCAATGAGCAGTTCTTC.

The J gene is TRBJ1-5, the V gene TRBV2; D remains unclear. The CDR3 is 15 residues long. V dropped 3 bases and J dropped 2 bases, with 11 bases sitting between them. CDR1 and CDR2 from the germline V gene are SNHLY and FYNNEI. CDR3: CASSEQAFGNQPQHF. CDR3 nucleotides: TGTGCCAGCAGTGAGCAGGCGTTCGGCAATCAGCCCCAGCATTTT.

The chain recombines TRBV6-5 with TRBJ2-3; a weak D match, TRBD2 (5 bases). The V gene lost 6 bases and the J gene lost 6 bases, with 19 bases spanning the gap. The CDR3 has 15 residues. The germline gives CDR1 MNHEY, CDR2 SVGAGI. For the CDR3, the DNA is TGTGCCAGCAGACCTTCCGGGGAACCGGGGGATACGCAGTATTTT. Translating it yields CASRPSGEPGDTQYF.

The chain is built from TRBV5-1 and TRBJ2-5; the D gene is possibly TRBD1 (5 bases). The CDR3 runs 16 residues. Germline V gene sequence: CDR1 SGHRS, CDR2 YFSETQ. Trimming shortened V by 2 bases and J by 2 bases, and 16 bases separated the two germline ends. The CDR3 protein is CASSFNRPEEQETQYF. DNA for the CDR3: TGCGCCAGCAGCTTTAACAGGCCTGAAGAACAAGAGACCCAGTACTTC. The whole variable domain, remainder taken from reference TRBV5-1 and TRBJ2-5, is KAGVTQTPRYLIKTRGQQVTLSCSPISGHRSVSWYQQTPGQGLQFLFEYFSETQRNKGNFPGRFSGRQFSNSRSEMNVSTLELGDSALYLCASSFNRPEEQETQYFGPGTRLLVL.

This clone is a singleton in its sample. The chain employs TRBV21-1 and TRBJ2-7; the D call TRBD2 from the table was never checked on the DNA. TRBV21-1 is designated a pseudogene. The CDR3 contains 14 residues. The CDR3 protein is CASSPWEGDYEQYF. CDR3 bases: TGTGCCAGCAGCCCCTGGGAGGGGGACTACGAGCAGTACTTC.